This section outlines one T cell receptor (beta chain) sequence together with its context. This clonotype was found a few times. What this receptor recognizes is not known. Per-base qualities were not stored, and no clone one base away is much larger. This sample was taken from a study of CD8 T cells in ankylosing spondylitis (dated 2017 in TCRdb). About the study as a whole: T cell receptor beta repertoires were profiled in healthy donors and ankylosing spondylitis patients so that disease-linked TCR variants could be found. Peripheral blood samples were taken, and synovial fluid was additionally collected from ankylosing spondylitis patients. In total, the full study cohort was made up of about 99 healthy donors and 20 to 25 ankylosing spondylitis patients. What the research found in general, with its limitations: Some TCR beta motif variants had previously been reported in synovial fluid and blood of reactive arthritis patients, which suggested common disease-initiation mechanisms. The disease-linked clones had a CD8+ phenotype and were found at relatively low frequencies in peripheral blood. According to the report, matched synovial fluid samples from ankylosing spondylitis patients were significantly enriched for the disease-linked clones. Blood from ankylosing spondylitis patients appeared to be characterized by a TCR beta motif made up of several highly homologous amino acid variants.

Sequencing used an Illumina HiSeq 2500. TCR beta libraries were prepared by quantitative 5'-RACE with molecular barcodes. From the authors' description of their analysis: To identify disease-linked TCR variants, a new computational method was used, one built on a probabilistic model of VDJ rearrangement. The public reads were run again by TCRdb, first through fastp at Q25 and then through MiXCR, and only productive beta chains were kept. Entries are consolidated by CDR3 protein sequence, retaining the most common genes and DNA. These V and J calls originate from TCRdb's pipeline instead of the authors' own analysis. In this sample the table shows approximately 220,000 distinct CDR3 sequences, about 16% of which occur a single time. The top ten clones comprise about 39% of the sample. Sequences were obtained from blood, either unsorted or a sorted T cell fraction (not recorded which). This receptor was identified in a male donor with ankylosing spondylitis.

The CDR3 protein sequence reads: CSAVSGASYEQYF. In nucleotides, the sequence is TGCAGTGCGGTTAGCGGGGCCTCCTACGAGCAGTACTTC. This chain joins TRBV20-1 to TRBJ2-7; 8 junctional bases match TRBD2. Including cysteine and phenylalanine, the CDR3 has 13 amino acids. Only the CDR3 part of the read is kept: 39 bases, read in frame from the first base. For CDR1 and CDR2, the germline V gene (reference sequence) lists DFQATT and SNEGSKA. Trimming removed 6 bases from V and 0 bases from J; the gene matches leave 4 bases unexplained.